This T cell receptor beta chain was obtained from a study of T cell responses to AZD1222 COVID-19 vaccine. The wider study: It was second doses at about 4 or about 12 weeks that were pooled. The study, taken as a whole, reports: Recipients of AZD1222 seropositive at baseline numbered only 5 or 6. Close to half of spike-specific TCRs reportedly recognize unmutated variant regions.

CDR3 length: 14 amino acids. The V segment lost 0 bases and the J segment 4 bases; nucleotides outside the gene matches: 3. CDR1 is WNHNN, CDR2 SYGVQD, per germline (reference sequence). Comment on this clone: Its antigen remains unknown.

TCRdb keeps only in-frame clones here, not all; method: immunoSEQ multiplex PCR. The sample lists 100,000 to 150,000 clones, roughly 87% occurring once. The chain employs TRBV10-1 and TRBJ2-7, with 7 positions matching TRBD1. The TCR originated in an adult in good health. Here the sequenced sample was peripheral blood, taken on day 0 of AZD1222 vaccination. The CDR3 DNA is TGCGCCAGCAGTGAGTCGGCAGGGGGATACGAGCAGTACTTC. Translated: CASSESAGGYEQYF.